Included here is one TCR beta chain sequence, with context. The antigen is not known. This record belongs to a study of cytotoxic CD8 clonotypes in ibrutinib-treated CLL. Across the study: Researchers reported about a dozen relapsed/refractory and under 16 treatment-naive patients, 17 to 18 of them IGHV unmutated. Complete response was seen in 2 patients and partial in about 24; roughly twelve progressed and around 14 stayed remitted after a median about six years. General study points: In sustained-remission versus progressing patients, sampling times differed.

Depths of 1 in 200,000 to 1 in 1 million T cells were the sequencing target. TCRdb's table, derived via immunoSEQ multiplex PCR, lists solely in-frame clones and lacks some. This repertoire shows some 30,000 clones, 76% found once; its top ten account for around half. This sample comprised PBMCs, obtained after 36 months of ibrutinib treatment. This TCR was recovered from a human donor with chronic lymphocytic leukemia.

The CDR3 loop is CASSFGPSGNTIYF. In nucleotides, the CDR3 is TGTGCCAGCAGCTTCGGTCCCTCTGGAAACACCATATATTTT. The chain is built from TRBV7-9 and TRBJ1-3; D gene unclear. Germline CDR1 and CDR2: SEHNR and FQNEAQ (reference sequence). The V and J ends lost 3 bases and 0 bases respectively, with 6 bases between them. This CDR3 is built from 14 residues.